The clone carrying this T cell receptor beta chain was detected only once. Its antigen is still unknown. Produced via immunoSEQ multiplex PCR; TCRdb's table is partial and in-frame only. The sample has more than 65,000 clones; approximately 81% are singletons. Viral peptide pool expansion of antigen-specific CD4+ T cells preceded sequencing in the ViraFEST assay. On roughly day 9 of culture, CD4+ T cells were separated out. Participants got two doses of BNT162b2 or mRNA-1273 vaccine. The CDR3 runs to 13 residues. Trimming removed 3 bases from V and 5 bases from J, with 10 bases in between. The V gene's germline CDR1 is KGHSH and CDR2 LQKENI. These data are taken from a study of vaccination effects on CD4 cells after COVID-19.

The clonotype originates from a human donor who received a COVID-19 vaccine. V is TRBV18 and J is TRBJ2-5, with D perhaps matching TRBD1 or TRBD2 (5 bases each). Specimen: CD4+ T cells from PBMCs cultured with HCoV-229E spike peptides, collected after COVID-19 vaccination. The CDR3: CASSPPWGETQYF. Here the CDR3 DNA reads TGTGCCAGCTCACCCCCTTGGGGGGAGACCCAGTACTTC.